The present T cell receptor (beta chain) was sequenced within a study of blood T cell repertoires in COVID-19. Study information: There were acute and convalescent COVID-19 samples, and they came from the United States, Italy and Spain. The cDNA or gDNA used as material had been derived from T cells, B-cell-depleted T cells, or PBMCs.

Source study methods: Reference gene primer amplification in the assay estimated nucleated cell counts. Sequencing was performed with immunoSEQ multiplex PCR; in TCRdb, only in-frame clones are kept and a portion is missing. For V, J and clone size, that table is used; D and trimming come from the DNA. The table records about 200,000 clones, approximately 84% of them present only once. Sequencing was done on a sample of peripheral blood. This clonotype was sampled from a woman over 75 with acute or convalescent COVID-19.

CDR3 coding DNA: TGTGCCAGCAGTTACCCGGTCATCCGGGAAGCTTTCTTT. Translation gives CASSYPVIREAFF. The V and J genes are TRBV6-5 and TRBJ1-1, with unresolved D. The CDR3 is made up of 13 amino acids. The V end lost 2 bases, the J end lost 8 bases, and 12 bases lay between the germline ends. CDR1 and CDR2 (germline): MNHEY, SVGAGI.